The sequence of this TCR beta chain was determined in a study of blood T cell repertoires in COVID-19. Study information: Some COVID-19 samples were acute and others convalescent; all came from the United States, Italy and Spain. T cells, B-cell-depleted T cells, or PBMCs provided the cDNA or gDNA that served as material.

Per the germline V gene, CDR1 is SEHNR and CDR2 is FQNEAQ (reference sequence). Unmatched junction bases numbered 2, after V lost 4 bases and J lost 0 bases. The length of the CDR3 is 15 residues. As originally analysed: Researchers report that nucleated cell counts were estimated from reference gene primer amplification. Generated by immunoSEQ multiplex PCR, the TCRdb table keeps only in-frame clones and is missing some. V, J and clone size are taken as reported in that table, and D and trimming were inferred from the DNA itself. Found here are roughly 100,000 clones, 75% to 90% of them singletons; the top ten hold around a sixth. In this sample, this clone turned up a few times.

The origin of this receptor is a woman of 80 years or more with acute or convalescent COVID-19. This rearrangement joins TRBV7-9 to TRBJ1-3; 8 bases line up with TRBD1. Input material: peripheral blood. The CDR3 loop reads CASSSGQGSGNTIYF. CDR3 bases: TGTGCCAGCAGCTCCGGACAGGGCTCTGGAAACACCATATATTTT.